This TCR beta chain emerged from a study of MAIT cells during Salmonella Paratyphi A infection (dated by TCRdb to between 2016 and 2019). At the level of the whole study: Adult volunteers aged 18 to 60 ingested a single dose of 1-5x10^3 CFU of S. Paratyphi A strain NVGH308. Diagnosed volunteers received ciprofloxacin 500 mg twice daily for 14 days starting at diagnosis. What the study reported, not specific to this receptor: Compared with healthy controls, diagnosed volunteers had more expansion or contraction among the top five MAIT clonotypes (about 0.5 versus 0.13), a finding that suggests the repertoire is reshaped by infection. The space taken up by over-represented MAIT clonotypes dropped significantly from baseline to mid-infection (about 0.15 to 0.097), while post-infection showed no significant difference. Although the availability of volunteer samples limited sample sizes, the sizes were judged adequate for detecting differences between groups. MAIT TRBV usage was found to be oligoclonal, with TRBV20 and TRBV6 favoured, and appeared to be unchanged by infection.

The meaning of the sample's time point label: after infection, following antibiotic treatment. MAIT cells, defined as Valpha7.2+ CD161+ T cells, were identified and sorted by flow cytometry. In about 6 volunteers who developed enteric fever after controlled oral challenge with live Salmonella Paratyphi A, circulating MAIT cell TCRbeta repertoires were profiled over time. Every diagnosed volunteer provided MAIT cell samples at three timepoints: pre-infection, mid-infection and post-infection. A diagnosis of enteric fever required Paratyphi A bacteremia and/or a persistent fever above 38 degrees C that lasted more than 12 hours. Challenged volunteers were diagnosed with infection sometime between day 4 and day 7 after challenge. For RNA extraction, between roughly 4,500 and 11,000 MAIT cells per sample were sorted directly into RNAqueous-Micro lysis buffer. Lymphoprep gradient centrifugation was used to isolate peripheral blood mononuclear cells from blood samples and leukocyte cones. A BD FACSAria Fusion or BD FACSAria III sorter was used for cell sorting.

The library relied on 5' RACE. TCRbeta was amplified in two rounds of PCR using Phusion High-Fidelity polymerase, and the primers added sample-specific barcodes. To build the TCRbeta libraries, template-switch cDNA synthesis was carried out using SMARTScribe reverse transcriptase along with a TRBC-specific primer. After barcoding, samples were pooled and then prepared using the NEBNext Ultra DNA Library Prep Kit for Illumina. The libraries were sequenced on an Illumina MiSeq using the MiSeq reagent kit v2, 300 cycles. In the paper's pipeline: Reads were demultiplexed by barcode with Jemultiplexer and were aligned with MiTCR using default parameters. VDJtools filtered out non-functional sequences; clonotypes were defined by amino acid sequence, with frequencies based on assigned sequence reads. Clonal space homeostasis binned clonotypes by frequency as over-represented (0.05-1), large, medium and small. TCRdb's own reprocessing of the public reads used fastp at Q25 and MiXCR and kept productive beta chains. For every CDR3 protein sequence, its rows merge into one entry that carries the most common genes and DNA. The authors' filters were not applied to this entry. This sample comprises about a thousand distinct CDR3 sequences, around 25% of them detected only once. The ten most abundant clones make up about 39% of the sample.

Of note for this clonotype: The target of this receptor is not known. No quality values exist for individual bases; no much larger clone is one base distant.

Via the germline V gene, CDR1 is MRHNA and CDR2 SNTAGT. Measured from the cysteine to the phenylalanine, the CDR3 is 14 residues long. The CDR3 DNA has 42 bases and is translated from base 1. V and J are trimmed by 4 bases and 6 bases, and the gene matches miss 0 bases of the junction. This specimen was MAIT cells from blood, taken at the last sampling point of the challenge study. Recombination joined TRBV6-4 with TRBJ2-1; 13 bases in between match TRBD2. The clonotype comes from a person aged 18 to 75 who was deliberately infected with Salmonella Paratyphi A in a paratyphoid fever challenge study. The CDR3 is CASSGLAGGNEQFF. The DNA reads as follows: TGTGCCAGCAGTGGACTAGCGGGGGGCAATGAGCAGTTCTTC.